The source of this T cell receptor (beta chain) is a study of graft-versus-host responses after intestinal transplantation. At the level of the study: Recipients got multivisceral, liver-intestinal, or isolated intestinal transplants. All of the recipients had induction that used anti-thymocyte globulin, then tacrolimus and steroids for around 3 years. Study outcomes and limitations: Marrow from the recipient contained GvH clones, some of which had appeared first in ileum or blood. In patients with graft-donor T cell macrochimerism, allograft graft-versus-host to host-versus-graft clonal ratios were high.

Assay used: immunoSEQ multiplex PCR; TCRdb lists only in-frame clones, some missing. The sample lists under 45,000 clones, over 90% seen once, with approximately 4% in the top ten. In regard to this clone: Its matching antigen is unknown.

Germline-derived CDR1 and CDR2 are GTSNPN and SVGIG (reference sequence). This CDR3 contains 12 residues. Deletions cut 4 bases from V and 4 bases from J, with 10 bases between. This chain joins TRBV30 and TRBJ1-1; no clear D gene. The sample in question was PBMCs, obtained around 720 days after intestinal transplantation. The clonotype was recovered from a human patient who received an intestinal transplant, so some T cells may come from the graft donor. CDR3 sequence: CAWIWEGTEAFF. The CDR3 DNA reads as TGTGCCTGGATATGGGAAGGCACTGAAGCTTTCTTT.